One sample yielded the 4 T cell receptor beta chains listed below, sequenced in a study of siplizumab effects on memory and regulatory T cells (dated by TCRdb to about 2019). Antigens for these TCRs are unknown. The library came from the immunoSEQ multiplex PCR assay. The clones in this table, taken by TCRdb from immuneACCESS, are in-frame only. Not every clone is retained; where verified, under half of the shortfall comes from an unresolved V gene, and the cause of the rest is unknown. Within this sample are approximately 15,000 clones, with 40% to 55% of them counted one time only. The top ten clonotypes cover around 7.8% of the sample. Mixed lymphocyte reaction cells were cocultured at 37°C for more than 5 days. Sequencing input: CFSE-low (dividing) CD4+ T cells sorted from an allogeneic mixed lymphocyte reaction. These TCRs come from a human donor in good health; the cells came from an allogeneic mixed lymphocyte reaction. Some clones in this sample may be carry-over from other donors' samples.

The gene calls are TRBV9 and TRBJ1-3; the D is unclear. The germline V gene has CDR1 SGDLS and CDR2 YYNGEE. Trimming took 1 base from V and 2 from J, leaving 7 bases between them. The CDR3 is made up of 14 amino acids. This chain's CDR3 is CASSVRLTGNTIYF. For the CDR3, the DNA is TGTGCCAGCAGCGTACGGCTTACTGGAAACACCATATATTTT.

By proportion, this clone is medium-sized. This chain connects TRBV5-1 to TRBJ2-2, with TRBD2 identical over 9 bases. Losses at the gene ends were 4 bases for V and 5 bases for J; bases not matched to a gene: 6. Looked up from germline, CDR1 is SGHRS and CDR2 is YFSETQ. CDR3 length equals 15 residues. DNA for the CDR3: TGCGCCAGCAGCCTTAGCGGGAGAGAGACCGGGGAGCTGTTTTTT. Protein product: CASSLSGRETGELFF.

V is TRBV9 and J is TRBJ2-3; D gene uncertain. Germline V lookup: CDR1 SGDLS, CDR2 YYNGEE. This CDR3 contains 15 residues. The V and J ends lost 0 bases and 4 bases respectively, with 12 bases between them. CDR3 sequence (DNA): TGTGCCAGCAGCGTAGTGGGCCAGTGGGCAGATACGCAGTATTTT. Its translation is CASSVVGQWADTQYF. The entire variable domain, with the rest obtained from reference TRBV9 and TRBJ2-3, is as follows: DSGVTQTPKHLITATGQRVTLRCSPRSGDLSVYWYQQSLDQGLQFLIQYYNGEERAKGNILERFSAQQFPDLHSELNLSSLELGDSALYFCASSVVGQWADTQYFGPGTRLTVL.

The rearrangement links TRBV19 to TRBJ2-1; 10 bases are shared with TRBD2. The CDR3 length is 14 residues. Germline trimming cut 7 bases from V and 4 bases from J; bases unmatched to any gene: 4. Per the germline V gene, CDR1 is LNHDA and CDR2 is SQIVND (reference sequence). The CDR3 region is CASTLGLAYNEQFF. CDR3 DNA: TGTGCCAGTACCCTGGGACTAGCGTACAATGAGCAGTTCTTC.